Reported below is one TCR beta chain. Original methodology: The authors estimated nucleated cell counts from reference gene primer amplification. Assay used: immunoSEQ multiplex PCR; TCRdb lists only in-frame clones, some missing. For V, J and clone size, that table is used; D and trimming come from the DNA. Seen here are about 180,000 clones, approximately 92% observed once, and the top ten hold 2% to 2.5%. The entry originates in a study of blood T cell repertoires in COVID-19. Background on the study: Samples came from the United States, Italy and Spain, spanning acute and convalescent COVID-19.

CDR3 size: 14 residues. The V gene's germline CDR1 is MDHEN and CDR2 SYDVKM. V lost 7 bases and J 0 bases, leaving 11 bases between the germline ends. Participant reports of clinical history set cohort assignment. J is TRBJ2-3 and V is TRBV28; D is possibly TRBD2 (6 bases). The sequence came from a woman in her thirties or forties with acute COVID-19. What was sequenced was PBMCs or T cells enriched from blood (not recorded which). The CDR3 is CASKGGLSTDTQYF. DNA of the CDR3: TGTGCCAGCAAGGGAGGCCTTAGCACAGATACGCAGTATTTT.